Here is one T cell receptor beta chain with its context. These data belong to a study of preoperative IRX-2 immunotherapy in early breast cancer. Sequencing was performed with immunoSEQ multiplex PCR; in TCRdb, only in-frame clones are kept and a portion is missing. Altogether fewer than 70,000 clones are present, around 94% being singletons, with the ten largest covering roughly 1.7%. Treatment defined: preoperative locoregional IRX-2 cytokine immunotherapy. V lost 0 bases to trimming and J lost 2 bases; unmatched junction nucleotides: 4. The germline gives CDR1 SGHRS, CDR2 YFSETQ. The CDR3 has 16 residues.

The TCR was taken from a human donor with breast cancer. This material was obtained from a patient treated with IRX-2 immunotherapy. V gene TRBV5-1 combines with J gene TRBJ2-2; 7 nucleotides line up with TRBD1. CDR3 region: CASSLARTGNTGELFF. DNA for the CDR3: TGCGCCAGCAGCTTGGCCAGGACAGGAAACACCGGGGAGCTGTTTTTT.